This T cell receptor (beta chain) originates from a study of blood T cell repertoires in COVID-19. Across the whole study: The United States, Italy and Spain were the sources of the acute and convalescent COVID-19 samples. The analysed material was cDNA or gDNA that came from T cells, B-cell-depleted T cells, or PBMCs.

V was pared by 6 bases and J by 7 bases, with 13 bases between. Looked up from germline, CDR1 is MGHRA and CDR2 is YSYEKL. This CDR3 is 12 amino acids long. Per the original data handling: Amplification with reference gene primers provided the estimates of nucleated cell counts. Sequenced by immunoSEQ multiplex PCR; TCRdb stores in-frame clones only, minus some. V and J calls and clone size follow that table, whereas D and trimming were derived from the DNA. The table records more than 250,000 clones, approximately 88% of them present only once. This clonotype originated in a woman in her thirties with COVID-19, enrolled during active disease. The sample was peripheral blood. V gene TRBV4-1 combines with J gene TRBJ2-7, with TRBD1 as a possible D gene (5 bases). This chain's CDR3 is CASSLQGKEQYF. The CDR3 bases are TGCGCCAGCAGTCTTCAGGGTAAGGAGCAGTACTTC.